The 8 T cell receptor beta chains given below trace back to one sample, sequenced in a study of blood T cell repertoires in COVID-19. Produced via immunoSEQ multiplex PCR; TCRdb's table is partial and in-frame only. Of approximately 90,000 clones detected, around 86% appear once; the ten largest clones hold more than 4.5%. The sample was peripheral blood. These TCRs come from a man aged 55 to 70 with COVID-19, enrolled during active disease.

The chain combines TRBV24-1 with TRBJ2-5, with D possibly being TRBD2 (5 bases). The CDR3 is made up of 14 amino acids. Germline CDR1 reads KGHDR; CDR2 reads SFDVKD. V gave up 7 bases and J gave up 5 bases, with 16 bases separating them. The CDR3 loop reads CATRARAARETQYF. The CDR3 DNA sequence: TGTGCCACCAGGGCGAGAGCGGCACGGGAGACCCAGTACTTC.

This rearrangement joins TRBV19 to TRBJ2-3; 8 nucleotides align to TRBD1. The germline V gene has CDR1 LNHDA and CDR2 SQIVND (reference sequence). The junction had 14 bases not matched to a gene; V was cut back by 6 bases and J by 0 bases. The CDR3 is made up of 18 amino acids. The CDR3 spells CASSDRGTTSPSTDTQYF. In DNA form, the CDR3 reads TGTGCCAGTAGCGACAGGGGTACCACAAGCCCGAGCACAGATACGCAGTATTTT.

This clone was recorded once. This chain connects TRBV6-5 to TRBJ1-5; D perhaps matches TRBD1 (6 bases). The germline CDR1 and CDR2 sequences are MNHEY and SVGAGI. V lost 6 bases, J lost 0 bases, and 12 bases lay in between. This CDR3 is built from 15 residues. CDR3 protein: CASSDRSYSNQPQHF. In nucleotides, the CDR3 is TGTGCCAGCAGCGACAGGTCTTATAGCAATCAGCCCCAGCATTTT.

The CDR3 DNA reads TGCAGTGCTAGTACGGCGGGAGGGCCCTACGAGCAGTACTTC. It is translated as CSASTAGGPYEQYF. The chain couples TRBV20-1 to TRBJ2-7, with TRBD2 matching 9 bases. CDR1 is DFQATT and CDR2 is SNEGSKA in the germline V gene (reference sequence). The CDR3 contains 14 residues. V shed 3 bases and J 2 bases; nucleotides not matched to a gene: 5.

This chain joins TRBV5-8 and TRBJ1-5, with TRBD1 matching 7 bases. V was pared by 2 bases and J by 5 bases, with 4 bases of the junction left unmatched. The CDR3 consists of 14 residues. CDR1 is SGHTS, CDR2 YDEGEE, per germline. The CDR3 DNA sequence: TGTGCCAGCAGCTTCGGAGGGGGCGATCAGCCCCAGCATTTT. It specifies CASSFGGGDQPQHF.

CDR3 DNA sequence: TGTGCCAGCAGCCGGGGAGTGCCTGAACTATCCAAAAACATTCAGTACTTC. It codes for CASSRGVPELSKNIQYF. The genes are TRBV5-4 and TRBJ2-4, with D perhaps matching TRBD2 (5 bases). This CDR3 contains 17 residues. Trimming stripped 4 bases from V and 2 bases from J, with 19 bases between. Looked up from germline, CDR1 is SGHNT and CDR2 is YYREEE (reference sequence).

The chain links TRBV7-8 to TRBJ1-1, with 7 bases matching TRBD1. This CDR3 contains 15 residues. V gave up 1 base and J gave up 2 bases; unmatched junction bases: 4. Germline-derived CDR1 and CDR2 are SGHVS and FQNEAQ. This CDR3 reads CASSLVGTDNTEAFF. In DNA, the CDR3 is TGTGCCAGCAGCTTAGTTGGGACAGATAACACTGAAGCTTTCTTT.

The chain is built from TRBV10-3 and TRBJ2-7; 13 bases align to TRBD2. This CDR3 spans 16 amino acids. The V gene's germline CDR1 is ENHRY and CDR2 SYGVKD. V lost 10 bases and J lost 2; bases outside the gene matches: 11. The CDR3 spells CATLDGTSGRAYEQYF. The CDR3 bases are TGTGCCACCTTAGATGGAACTAGCGGGAGGGCCTACGAGCAGTACTTC.